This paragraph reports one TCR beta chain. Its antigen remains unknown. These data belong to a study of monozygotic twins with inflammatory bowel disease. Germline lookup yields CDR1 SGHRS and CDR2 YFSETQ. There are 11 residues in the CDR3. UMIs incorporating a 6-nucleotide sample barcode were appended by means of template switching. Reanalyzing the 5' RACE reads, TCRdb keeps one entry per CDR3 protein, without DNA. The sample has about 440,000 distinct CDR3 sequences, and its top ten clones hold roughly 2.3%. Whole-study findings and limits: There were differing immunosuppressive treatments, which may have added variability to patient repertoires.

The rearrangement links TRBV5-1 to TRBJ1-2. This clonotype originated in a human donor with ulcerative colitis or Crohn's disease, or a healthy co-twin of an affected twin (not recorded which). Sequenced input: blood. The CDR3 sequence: CASSFGSGYTF.